The clone carrying this TCR beta chain was seen a few times. Its target is unknown. The data were taken from a study of CD8 T cells in ankylosing spondylitis. Study-wide points: Several highly homologous variants made up a TCR beta motif that seemed to typify ankylosing spondylitis blood. Reports say disease-linked clones showed up significantly more in matched ankylosing spondylitis synovial fluid. Clones linked to the disease showed a CD8+ phenotype. They occurred at relatively low frequencies in peripheral blood.

Germline-derived CDR1 and CDR2 are SGHRS and YFSETQ. The CDR3 sequence is 12 residues long. Trimming shortened V by 5 bases and J by 4 bases, and 10 bases separated the two germline ends. As the method for making TCR beta libraries, quantitative 5'-RACE with molecular barcodes was used. One entry per CDR3 protein, called by TCRdb with MiXCR from the 5' RACE reads. The sample records some 130,000 distinct CDR3 sequences, about a sixth being singletons. V gene TRBV5-1 combines with J gene TRBJ2-7; D possibly corresponds to TRBD2 (5 bases). The source material was blood, either unsorted or a sorted T cell fraction (not recorded which). This clonotype was obtained from a male donor with ankylosing spondylitis. The CDR3 DNA is TGCGCCAGCAGAGCTACGGGGTACGAGCAGTACTTC. Translating it yields CASRATGYEQYF.